The present entry profiles one T cell receptor beta chain with its context. Its specificity is not known. CD45RA+ naive and CD45RA-negative memory subsets were separated from CD4+ cells. The data were obtained in a study of shared clonotypes between healthy human individuals. The study, taken as a whole, reports: Among non-shared clonotypes, generation probabilities were lower than among those shared by all four donors.

V was clipped by 6 bases and J by 4 bases, with 12 bases between them. Germline CDR1 is ENHRY and CDR2 is SYGVKD. The CDR3 is 14 amino acids. For each subset, genomic DNA was distributed in equal portions over several immunoSEQ plates. Profiled with immunoSEQ multiplex PCR; TCRdb holds only in-frame clones, not every one. The sample lists approximately 2.1 million clones; approximately 93% were seen once. What was sequenced was naive CD4+ T cells from PBMCs. Described subset: CD45RA+ positively selected. The receptor comes from a man younger than 35 in good health. Some clones in this sample may be carry-over from other donors' samples. The chain combines TRBV10-3 with TRBJ2-2; D may correspond to TRBD1 or TRBD2 (7 bases each). As DNA, the CDR3 is TGTGCCATCAGAGGCAGGGGGGGCACCGGGGAGCTGTTTTTT. Encoded protein: CAIRGRGGTGELFF.